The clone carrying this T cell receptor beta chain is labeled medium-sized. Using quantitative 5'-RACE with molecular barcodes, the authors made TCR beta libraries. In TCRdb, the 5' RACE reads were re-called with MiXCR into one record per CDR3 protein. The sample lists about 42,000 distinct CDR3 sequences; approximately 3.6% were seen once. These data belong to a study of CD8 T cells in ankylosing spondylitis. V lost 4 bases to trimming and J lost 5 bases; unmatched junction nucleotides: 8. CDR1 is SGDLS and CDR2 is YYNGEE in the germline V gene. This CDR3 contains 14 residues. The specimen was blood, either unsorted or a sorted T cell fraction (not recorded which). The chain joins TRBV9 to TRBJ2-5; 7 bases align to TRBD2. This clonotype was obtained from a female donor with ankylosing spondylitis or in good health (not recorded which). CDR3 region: CASSPSGGGETQYF. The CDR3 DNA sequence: TGTGCCAGCAGCCCCTCGGGAGGAGGGGAGACCCAGTACTTC.